The rows below give T cell receptor beta chains drawn from one sample of a study of blood T cell repertoires in COVID-19. Assay: immunoSEQ multiplex PCR; the TCRdb copy retains only in-frame clones and omits some. The sample lists over 200,000 clones, 70% to 90% occurring once. Sequencing used PBMCs or T cells enriched from blood (not recorded which). These receptors were obtained from a woman in her forties or fifties who had recovered from COVID-19. The CDR3 runs from the conserved cysteine through the conserved F or W.

TRBV28	TRBJ2-5	CASSLIGQGYQETQYF
TRBV6-6	TRBJ1-3	CASSLQGAHSGNTIYF
TRBV2	TRBJ2-1	CASVFQAGGRNEQFF
TRBV5-1	TRBJ1-2	CASSLGWTGPLEGYTF
TRBV29-1	TRBJ2-7	CSVLAGQGPSYEQYF
TRBV12-3/TRBV12-4	TRBJ2-7	CASMPGTNYEQYF
TRBV10-2	TRBJ2-1	CATQIVGSSYNEQFF
TRBV28	TRBJ2-7	CASSLWGGPSYEQYF
TRBV28	TRBJ2-1	CASSQGGRNDEQFF
TRBV7-2	TRBJ2-1	CASNPGDSYNEQFF
TRBV6-1	TRBJ1-2	CASSASPGTSNYGYTF
TRBV19	TRBJ2-1	CASSNQVSQFF
TRBV28	TRBJ2-7	CASSPRGGVYEQYF
TRBV10-3	TRBJ1-6	CAISESTGAYSPLHF
TRBV5-1	TRBJ2-7	CASSPEEGHQYSYEQYF
TRBV4-2	TRBJ1-4	CASSQAGQIINEKLFF
TRBV19	TRBJ1-3	CAVMTGDTGNTIYF
TRBV7-9	TRBJ2-7	CASTLQDSYEQYF
TRBV3-1/TRBV3-2	TRBJ1-6	CASSQNRIAGHNSPLHF
TRBV29-1	TRBJ1-2	CSVVDRGYYGYTF
TRBV5-5	TRBJ1-1	CASSQGDTEAFF
TRBV28	TRBJ1-2	CASSLGTGYSDGYTF
TRBV30	TRBJ1-2	CAWWQGGGYYGYTF
TRBV7-8	TRBJ2-7	CASSLVGGGSYEQYF
TRBV19	TRBJ2-1	CASSRQGINEQFF
TRBV5-1	TRBJ1-3	CASSFDRGRSGNTIYF
TRBV2	TRBJ2-4	CASSELAGGFLAKNIQYF
TRBV28	TRBJ2-7	CASSFRAGGPLNEQYF
TRBV18	TRBJ2-5	CASSLGTGHQETQYF
TRBV7-9	TRBJ2-6	CASSLLGVSGANVLTF
TRBV28	TRBJ1-6	CASSIDSYYNSPLHF
TRBV20-1	TRBJ1-6	CSASSGQTDNSPLHF
TRBV4-1	TRBJ2-5	CASSQVDSGRARETQYF
TRBV11-2	TRBJ1-2	CASSLDLSRVNGYTF
TRBV27	TRBJ2-1	CASSLTSGSLWDNEQFF
TRBV29-1	TRBJ2-3	CSVEVAGGRGTQYF
TRBV6-5	TRBJ2-2	CASRTANTGELFF
TRBV12-3/TRBV12-4	TRBJ2-5	CASSLPEGETQYF
TRBV5-4	TRBJ1-4	CASSFQGNEKLFF
TRBV7-2	TRBJ2-1	CASSPPSGSLGNEQFF
TRBV28	TRBJ2-1	CASSLFGTSGRINEQFF
TRBV6-5	TRBJ1-5	CASRPGQVLAPQHF
TRBV2	TRBJ1-6	CASSGDRSHISPLHF
TRBV5-1	TRBJ1-1	CASSSLTGGTEAFF
TRBV28	TRBJ1-5	CASSSQGRWTFGIGKYGNQPQHF
TRBV5-1	TRBJ1-1	CASSLVVGSTEAFF
TRBV21-1	TRBJ2-3	CASSKVASGRVDTQYF
TRBV30	TRBJ2-5	CAWSVREREGHFTGETQYF
TRBV5-1	TRBJ2-7	CASSWTSGRGSYEQYF
TRBV10-1	TRBJ1-4	CASSPGTSNNEKLFF
TRBV28	TRBJ2-7	CASRLDRTYEQYF
TRBV13	TRBJ1-5	CASSSNNQPQHF
TRBV28	TRBJ1-5	CASSSPPGGGSNQPQHF